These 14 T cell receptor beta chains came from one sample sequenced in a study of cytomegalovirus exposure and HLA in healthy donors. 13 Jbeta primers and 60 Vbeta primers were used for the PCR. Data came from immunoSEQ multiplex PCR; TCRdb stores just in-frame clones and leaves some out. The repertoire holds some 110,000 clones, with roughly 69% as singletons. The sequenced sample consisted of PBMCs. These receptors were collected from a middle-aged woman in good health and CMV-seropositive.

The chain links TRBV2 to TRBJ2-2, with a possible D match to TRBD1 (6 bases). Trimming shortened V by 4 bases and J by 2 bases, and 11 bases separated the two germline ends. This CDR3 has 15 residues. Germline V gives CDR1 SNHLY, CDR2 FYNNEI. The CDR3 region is CASSAGTTNTGELFF. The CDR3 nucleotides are TGTGCCAGCAGTGCCGGGACAACTAACACCGGGGAGCTGTTTTTT.

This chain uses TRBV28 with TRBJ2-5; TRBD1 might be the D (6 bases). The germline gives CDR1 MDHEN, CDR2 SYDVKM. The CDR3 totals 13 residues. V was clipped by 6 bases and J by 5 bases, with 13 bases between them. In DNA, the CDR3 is TGTGCCAGCAGCCGAACAGGGTTCGAGACCCAGTACTTC. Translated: CASSRTGFETQYF.

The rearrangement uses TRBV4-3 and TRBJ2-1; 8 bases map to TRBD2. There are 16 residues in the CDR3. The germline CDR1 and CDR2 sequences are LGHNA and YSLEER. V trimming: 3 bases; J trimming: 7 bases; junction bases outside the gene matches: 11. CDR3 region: CASSQAVAGLRNEQFF. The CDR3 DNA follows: TGCGCCAGCAGCCAGGCGGTAGCGGGGCTTCGGAATGAGCAGTTCTTC.

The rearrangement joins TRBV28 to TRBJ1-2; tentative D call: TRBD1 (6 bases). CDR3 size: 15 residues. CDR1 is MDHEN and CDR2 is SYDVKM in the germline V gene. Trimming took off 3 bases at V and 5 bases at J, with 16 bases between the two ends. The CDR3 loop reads CASSFGGAGGYGYTF. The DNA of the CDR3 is TGTGCCAGCAGTTTCGGGGGCGCGGGGGGGTATGGCTACACCTTC.

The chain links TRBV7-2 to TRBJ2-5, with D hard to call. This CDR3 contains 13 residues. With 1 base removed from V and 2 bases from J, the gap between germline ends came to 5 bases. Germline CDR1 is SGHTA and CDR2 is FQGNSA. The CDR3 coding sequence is TGTGCCAGCAGCTTAGTAGCTCAAGAGACCCAGTACTTC. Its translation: CASSLVAQETQYF.

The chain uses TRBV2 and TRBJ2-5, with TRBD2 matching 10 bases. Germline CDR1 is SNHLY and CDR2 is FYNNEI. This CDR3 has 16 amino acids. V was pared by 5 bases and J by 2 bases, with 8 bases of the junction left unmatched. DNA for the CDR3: TGTGCCAGCAGTATACTAGCGGGGTTAGGGCAAGAGACCCAGTACTTC. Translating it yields CASSILAGLGQETQYF.

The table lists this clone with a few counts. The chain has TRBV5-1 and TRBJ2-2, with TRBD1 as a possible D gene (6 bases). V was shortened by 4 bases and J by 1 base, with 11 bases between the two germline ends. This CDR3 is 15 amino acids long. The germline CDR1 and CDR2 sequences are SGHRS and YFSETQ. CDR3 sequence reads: CASSLATGNTGELFF. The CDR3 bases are TGCGCCAGCAGCCTTGCGACAGGGAACACCGGGGAGCTGTTTTTT.

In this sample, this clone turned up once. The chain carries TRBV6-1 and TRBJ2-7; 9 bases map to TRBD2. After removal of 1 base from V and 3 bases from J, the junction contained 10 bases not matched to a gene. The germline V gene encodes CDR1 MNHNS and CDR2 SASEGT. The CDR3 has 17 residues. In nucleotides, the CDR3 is TGTGCCAGCAGTGAAGGGTGGGCGGGAGGGGAGCACTACGAGCAGTACTTC. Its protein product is CASSEGWAGGEHYEQYF.

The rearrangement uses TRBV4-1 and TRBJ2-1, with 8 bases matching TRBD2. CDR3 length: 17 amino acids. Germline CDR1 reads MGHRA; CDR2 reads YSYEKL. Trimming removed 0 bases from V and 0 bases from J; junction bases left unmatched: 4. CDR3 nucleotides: TGCGCCAGCAGCCAAGACTTAGCGGGACCCTCCTACAATGAGCAGTTCTTC. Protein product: CASSQDLAGPSYNEQFF.

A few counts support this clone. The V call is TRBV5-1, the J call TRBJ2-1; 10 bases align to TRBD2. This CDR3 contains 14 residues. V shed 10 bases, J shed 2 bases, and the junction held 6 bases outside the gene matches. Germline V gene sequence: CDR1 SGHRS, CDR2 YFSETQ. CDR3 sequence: CAASSGGPYNEQFF. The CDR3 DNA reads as TGCGCCGCCTCTAGCGGGGGTCCCTACAATGAGCAGTTCTTC.

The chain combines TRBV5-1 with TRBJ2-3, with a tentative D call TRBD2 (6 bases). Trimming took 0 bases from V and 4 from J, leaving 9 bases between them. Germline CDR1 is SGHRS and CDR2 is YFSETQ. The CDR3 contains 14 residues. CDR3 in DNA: TGCGCCAGCAGCTTGGATCCGGGAGCAGATACGCAGTATTTT. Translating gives CASSLDPGADTQYF.

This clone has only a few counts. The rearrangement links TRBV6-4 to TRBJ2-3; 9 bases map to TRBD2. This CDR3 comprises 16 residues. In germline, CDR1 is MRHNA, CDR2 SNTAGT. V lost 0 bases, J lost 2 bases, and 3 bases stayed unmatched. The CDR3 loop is CASSDSSGSHTDTQYF. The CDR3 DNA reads TGTGCCAGCAGTGACTCTAGCGGGAGCCACACAGATACGCAGTATTTT.

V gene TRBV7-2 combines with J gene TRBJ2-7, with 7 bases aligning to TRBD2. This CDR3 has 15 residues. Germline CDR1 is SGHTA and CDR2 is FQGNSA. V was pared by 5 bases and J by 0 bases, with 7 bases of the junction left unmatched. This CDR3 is CASSKGPSGSYEQYF. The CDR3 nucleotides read TGTGCCAGCAGCAAAGGCCCTAGCGGCTCCTACGAGCAGTACTTC.

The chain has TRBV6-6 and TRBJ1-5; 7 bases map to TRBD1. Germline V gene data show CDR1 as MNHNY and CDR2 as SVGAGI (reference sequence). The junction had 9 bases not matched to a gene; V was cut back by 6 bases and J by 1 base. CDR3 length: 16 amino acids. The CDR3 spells CASRPQQGSSNQPQHF. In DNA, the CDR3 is TGTGCCAGCAGACCCCAACAGGGGAGCAGCAATCAGCCCCAGCATTTT.